The rows below give T cell receptor beta chains drawn from one sample of a study of beta chain features in type 1 diabetes. Some clones are missing from TCRdb's copy, which holds only in-frame ones; the method was immunoSEQ multiplex PCR. In the table there are about 60,000 clones, approximately 62% of which are singletons. The sequenced sample consisted of Tregs from blood. The receptors shown here come from a woman younger than 30 in good health. CDR3s include the opening cysteine and the closing phenylalanine or tryptophan. A D gene is named only where the DNA matches it firmly. Size values are once, few and many counts, or a class for expanded clones, and some rows have none.

D gene: TRBD1; J gene: TRBJ2-7; CDR3 length: 15; V gene: TRBV6-6; clone size: few; CDR3 protein: CASSYKGQGLGEQYF; CDR3 DNA: TGTGCCAGCAGTTACAAGGGACAGGGTCTGGGGGAGCAGTACTTC
D gene: .; J gene: TRBJ2-7; CDR3 length: 12; V gene: TRBV28; clone size: .; CDR3 protein: CASSPAFGEQYF; CDR3 DNA: TGTGCCAGCAGTCCCGCGTTCGGGGAGCAGTACTTC
D gene: .; J gene: TRBJ1-5; CDR3 length: 13; V gene: TRBV5-1; clone size: .; CDR3 protein: CASRRAFNQPQHF; CDR3 DNA: TGCGCCAGCAGGAGGGCCTTCAATCAGCCCCAGCATTTT
D gene: TRBD1; J gene: TRBJ1-1; CDR3 length: 16; V gene: TRBV7-2; clone size: once; CDR3 protein: CASSLGTGRSRTEAFF; CDR3 DNA: TGTGCCAGCAGCCTTGGGACAGGGAGGTCGCGCACTGAAGCTTTCTTT
D gene: TRBD1; J gene: TRBJ2-1; CDR3 length: 13; V gene: TRBV18; clone size: .; CDR3 protein: CASSPGQGQEQFF; CDR3 DNA: TGTGCCAGCTCTCCGGGACAGGGACAGGAGCAGTTCTTC
D gene: .; J gene: TRBJ1-5; CDR3 length: 16; V gene: TRBV18; clone size: medium-sized; CDR3 protein: CASSPSTAYSNQPQHF; CDR3 DNA: TGTGCCAGCTCACCGTCAACAGCCTATAGCAATCAGCCCCAGCATTTT
D gene: TRBD2; J gene: TRBJ2-3; CDR3 length: 16; V gene: TRBV6-6; clone size: .; CDR3 protein: CATRLAGRLGADTQYF; CDR3 DNA: TGTGCCACCAGACTAGCGGGCCGTCTCGGCGCAGATACGCAGTATTTT
D gene: .; J gene: TRBJ1-5; CDR3 length: 13; V gene: TRBV4-1; clone size: .; CDR3 protein: CASSQEGGQPQHF; CDR3 DNA: TGCGCCAGCAGCCAAGAAGGGGGTCAGCCCCAGCATTTT
D gene: TRBD2; J gene: TRBJ2-1; CDR3 length: 21; V gene: TRBV4-1; clone size: .; CDR3 protein: CASSRAMGLAGGPFTYNEQFF; CDR3 DNA: TGCGCCAGCAGCCGAGCGATGGGACTAGCGGGAGGGCCATTTACCTACAATGAGCAGTTCTTC
D gene: TRBD1; J gene: TRBJ1-2; CDR3 length: 15; V gene: TRBV18; clone size: once; CDR3 protein: CASSPRQGARDGYTF; CDR3 DNA: TGTGCCAGCTCCCCCAGACAGGGGGCGCGGGATGGCTACACCTTC
D gene: .; J gene: TRBJ2-7; CDR3 length: 16; V gene: TRBV14; clone size: .; CDR3 protein: CASSQVRLGEVHEQYF; CDR3 DNA: TGTGCCAGCAGCCAAGTTCGATTGGGGGAGGTCCACGAGCAGTACTTC
D gene: TRBD1; J gene: TRBJ1-1; CDR3 length: 14; V gene: TRBV6-1; clone size: .; CDR3 protein: CASGGTGLVSEAFF; CDR3 DNA: TGTGCCAGCGGGGGGACAGGGCTGGTGTCTGAAGCTTTCTTT
D gene: .; J gene: TRBJ2-7; CDR3 length: 15; V gene: TRBV4-3; clone size: few; CDR3 protein: CASSQEFGRIYEQYF; CDR3 DNA: TGCGCCAGCAGCCAAGAGTTCGGCAGGATATACGAGCAGTACTTC
D gene: .; J gene: TRBJ1-5; CDR3 length: 13; V gene: TRBV4-1; clone size: .; CDR3 protein: CASSQDRVAAQHF; CDR3 DNA: TGCGCCAGCAGCCAAGACCGCGTGGCGGCCCAGCATTTT
D gene: .; J gene: TRBJ1-1; CDR3 length: 13; V gene: TRBV7-3; clone size: .; CDR3 protein: CASRRDMNTEAFF; CDR3 DNA: TGTGCCAGCAGGAGGGATATGAACACTGAAGCTTTCTTT
D gene: .; J gene: TRBJ1-2; CDR3 length: 14; V gene: TRBV5-1; clone size: .; CDR3 protein: CASSLGSANYGYTF; CDR3 DNA: TGCGCCAGCAGCTTGGGCTCAGCTAACTATGGCTACACCTTC
D gene: TRBD1; J gene: TRBJ2-7; CDR3 length: 13; V gene: TRBV5-1; clone size: few; CDR3 protein: CASSMDRGNEQYF; CDR3 DNA: TGCGCCAGCAGCATGGACAGGGGAAACGAGCAGTACTTC
D gene: .; J gene: TRBJ2-5; CDR3 length: 14; V gene: TRBV4-1; clone size: .; CDR3 protein: CASSHPDRLETQYF; CDR3 DNA: TGCGCCAGCAGCCATCCCGACAGATTGGAGACCCAGTACTTC
D gene: .; J gene: TRBJ2-7; CDR3 length: 12; V gene: TRBV6-6; clone size: .; CDR3 protein: CASSQQGSEQYF; CDR3 DNA: TGTGCCAGCAGTCAACAGGGAAGCGAGCAGTACTTC
D gene: .; J gene: TRBJ2-1; CDR3 length: 12; V gene: TRBV11-1; clone size: .; CDR3 protein: CASSSESDEQFF; CDR3 DNA: TGTGCCAGCAGCTCCGAGAGTGATGAGCAGTTCTTC